This TCR beta chain emerged from a study of shared clonotypes between healthy human individuals. It was at deep level that the assay was run. Assay used: immunoSEQ multiplex PCR; TCRdb lists only in-frame clones, some missing. The data show 1,500,000 or so clones, just under 99% seen once. V gave up 5 bases and J gave up 4 bases, with 11 bases separating them. Germline V gene lookup returns CDR1 MNHEY and CDR2 SMNVEV (reference sequence). The CDR3 is made up of 14 amino acids. This chain links TRBV27 with TRBJ2-2, with D perhaps TRBD2 (6 bases). The sample was naive CD4+ T cells sorted from blood. Subset described: CD45RA+ positively selected. This clonotype was obtained from a man aged 25 to 40 in good health. CDR3 in amino acids: CASSLREFTGELFF. Here the CDR3 DNA reads TGTGCCAGCAGTCTCCGGGAGTTCACCGGGGAGCTGTTTTTT.